This T cell receptor (beta chain) comes out of a study of blood T cell repertoires in COVID-19. Study-wide background: Acute and convalescent COVID-19 samples came from the United States, Italy and Spain. The analysed material was cDNA or gDNA that came from T cells, B-cell-depleted T cells, or PBMCs.

On this clone itself: An end of the junction does not agree with germline; a read error may underlie this.

The germline CDR1 and CDR2 sequences are SGHAT and FQNNGV. The length of the CDR3 is 16 residues. Cohort 3 recovery required two negative PCRs, clearance, or symptom resolution. Original processing notes: Amplifying reference gene primers gave estimates of nucleated cell counts. Sequencing used immunoSEQ multiplex PCR; TCRdb keeps in-frame clones, though not all of them. Clonal size and the V and J genes are those of that table, whereas D and trimming came from the DNA. This sample has 350,000 to 400,000 clones; around 89% occur once, and the top ten carry about 1%. The V and J genes are TRBV11-2 and TRBJ2-3, with 8 bases fitting TRBD1. The sequenced sample consisted of PBMCs or T cells enriched from blood (not recorded which). The clonotype comes from a young man who had recovered from COVID-19. In DNA form, the CDR3 reads TGTGCCAGCAGGGCCGGCGACAGGGGTTACACAGATACGCGGTATTTT. The encoded protein is CASRAGDRGYTDTRYF.